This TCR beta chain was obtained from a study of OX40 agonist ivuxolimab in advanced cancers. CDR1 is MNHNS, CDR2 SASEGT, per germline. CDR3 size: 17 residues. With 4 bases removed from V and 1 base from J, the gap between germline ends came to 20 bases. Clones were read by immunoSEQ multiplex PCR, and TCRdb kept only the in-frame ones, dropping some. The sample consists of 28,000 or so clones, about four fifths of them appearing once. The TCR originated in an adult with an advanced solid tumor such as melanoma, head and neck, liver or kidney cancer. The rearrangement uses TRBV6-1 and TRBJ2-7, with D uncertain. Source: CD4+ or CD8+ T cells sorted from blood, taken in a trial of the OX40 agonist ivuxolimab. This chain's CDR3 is CASSARLRAMVSYEQYF. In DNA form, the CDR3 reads TGTGCCAGCAGTGCCCGCTTAAGGGCAATGGTTTCCTACGAGCAGTACTTC.